What follows are 5 T cell receptor beta chains derived from one specimen sequenced in a study of T cell responses to AZD1222 COVID-19 vaccine. This table comes from immunoSEQ multiplex PCR, and its TCRdb copy is limited to in-frame clones, with some not included. The sample carries 100,000 to 150,000 clones, 88% recorded once. The sample was peripheral blood, taken on day 0 of AZD1222 vaccination. The receptors here all came from an adult in good health.

The V and J genes are TRBV3-1 (or the pseudogene TRBV3-2) and TRBJ2-3; 10 bases map to TRBD2. The length of the CDR3 is 15 residues. Germline values: CDR1 LGHDT, CDR2 YNNKEL (reference sequence). The ends lost 4 bases at V and 2 bases at J; junction bases unmatched: 3. The CDR3 protein is CASSPLAGSTDTQYF. The CDR3 bases are TGTGCCAGCAGCCCACTAGCGGGATCCACAGATACGCAGTATTTT.

V usage is TRBV11-2 and J usage is TRBJ1-4, with TRBD1 as a possible D gene (5 bases). The V end was cut by 0 bases, the J end by 3 bases, with 5 bases between. The germline CDR1 and CDR2 sequences are SGHAT and FQNNGV. The CDR3 has 14 residues. The CDR3 here is CASSLEGANEKLFF. CDR3 DNA sequence: TGTGCCAGCAGCTTAGAGGGGGCTAATGAAAAACTGTTTTTT.

The chain recombines TRBV19 with TRBJ1-5; weak D call: TRBD1 (6 bases). Germline V CDR1 and CDR2: LNHDA, SQIVND (reference sequence). This CDR3 contains 15 residues. With 5 bases removed from V and 7 bases from J, the gap between germline ends came to 18 bases. CDR3 amino acids: CASSLGGLTGQPQHF. The CDR3 region has the DNA TGTGCCAGTAGTTTGGGGGGCCTAACGGGGCAGCCCCAGCATTTT.

This clone appeared a few times. J is TRBJ1-1 and V is TRBV9; D is unresolved. V was cut by 0 bases and J by 2 bases, with 8 bases left in between. The germline gives CDR1 SGDLS, CDR2 YYNGEE. The CDR3 is made up of 14 amino acids. The CDR3 is CASSVGAFNTEAFF. In DNA form, the CDR3 reads TGTGCCAGCAGCGTAGGGGCGTTTAACACTGAAGCTTTCTTT.

The chain couples TRBV5-4 to TRBJ1-3, with D possibly being TRBD1 (5 bases). The germline V gene encodes CDR1 SGHNT and CDR2 YYREEE (reference sequence). There are 15 residues in the CDR3. Trimming stripped 4 bases from V and 4 bases from J, with 15 bases between. The CDR3 spells CASSSPGGSGNTIYF. DNA for the CDR3: TGTGCCAGCAGCAGTCCTGGGGGATCAGGAAACACCATATATTTT.